This T cell receptor (beta chain) was documented in a study of cytomegalovirus exposure and HLA in healthy donors. Germline-derived CDR1 and CDR2 are GTSNPN and SVGIG (reference sequence). The V and J ends lost 5 bases and 10 bases, in that order; junction bases with no gene match: 7. The CDR3 consists of 13 residues. The sample holds a few counts of this clone. Method: immunoSEQ multiplex PCR; TCRdb's copy keeps in-frame clones and lacks some. Here the sample spans about 120,000 clones, 85% to 90% being singletons. The sample comprised PBMCs. This TCR was recovered from a woman between 18 and 29 years old in good health and CMV-seropositive. The V and J genes are TRBV30 and TRBJ1-6; 8 bases fit TRBD1. The DNA for the CDR3 is TGTGCCTGGCCGGACAGGGTGCGGTCACCCCTCCACTTT. Amino acids: CAWPDRVRSPLHF.